This entry features one TCR beta chain sequence. The sample originates from a study of blood T cell repertoires in COVID-19. Study background: Both acute and convalescent COVID-19 samples were obtained from the United States, Italy and Spain.

The protocol was immunoSEQ multiplex PCR, while the TCRdb copy is restricted to in-frame clones and leaves out a portion. This sample carries some 300,000 clones, 86% of them seen once, and the ten largest clones take less than 15%. The germline V gene encodes CDR1 MGHRA and CDR2 YSYEKL. V dropped 6 bases and J dropped 4; count of bases not matched to a gene: 7. The CDR3 has 15 residues. The receptor was isolated from a woman aged 70-85 years with COVID-19, enrolled during active disease. Specimen: peripheral blood. The V and J genes are TRBV4-1 and TRBJ2-5; 11 nucleotides match TRBD2. CDR3: CASSSRTSGGETQYF. DNA of the CDR3: TGCGCCAGCAGTTCCCGCACTAGCGGGGGAGAGACCCAGTACTTC.